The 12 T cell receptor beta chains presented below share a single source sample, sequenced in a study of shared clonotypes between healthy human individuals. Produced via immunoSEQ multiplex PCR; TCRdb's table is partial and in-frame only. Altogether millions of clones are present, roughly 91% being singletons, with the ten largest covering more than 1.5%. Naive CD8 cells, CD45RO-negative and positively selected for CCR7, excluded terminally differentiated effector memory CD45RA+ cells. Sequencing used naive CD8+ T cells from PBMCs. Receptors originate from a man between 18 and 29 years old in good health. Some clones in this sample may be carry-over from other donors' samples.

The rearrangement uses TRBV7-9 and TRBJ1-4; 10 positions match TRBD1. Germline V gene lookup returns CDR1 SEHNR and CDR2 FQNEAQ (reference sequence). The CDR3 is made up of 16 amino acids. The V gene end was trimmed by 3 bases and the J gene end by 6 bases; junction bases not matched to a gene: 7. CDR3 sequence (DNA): TGTGCCAGCAGCTTCTTTCCCGGACAGGGGGATGAAAAACTGTTTTTT. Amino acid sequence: CASSFFPGQGDEKLFF. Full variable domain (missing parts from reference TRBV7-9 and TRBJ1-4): DTGVSQNPRHKITKRGQNVTFRCDPISEHNRLYWYRQTLGQGPEFLTYFQNEAQLEKSRLLSDRFSAERPKGSFSTLEIQRTEQGDSAMYLCASSFFPGQGDEKLFFGSGTQLSVL.

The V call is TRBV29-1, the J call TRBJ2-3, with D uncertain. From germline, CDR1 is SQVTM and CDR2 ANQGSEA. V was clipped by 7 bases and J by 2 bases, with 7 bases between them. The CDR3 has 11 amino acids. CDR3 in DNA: TGCAGCGGTCGATCCACAGATACGCAGTATTTT. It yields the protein CSGRSTDTQYF.

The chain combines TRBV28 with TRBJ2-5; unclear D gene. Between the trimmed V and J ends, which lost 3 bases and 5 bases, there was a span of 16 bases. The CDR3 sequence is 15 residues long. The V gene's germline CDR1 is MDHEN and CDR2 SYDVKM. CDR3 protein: CASSLNDGWRETQYF. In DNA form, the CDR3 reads TGTGCCAGCAGTTTGAATGATGGTTGGCGGGAGACCCAGTACTTC.

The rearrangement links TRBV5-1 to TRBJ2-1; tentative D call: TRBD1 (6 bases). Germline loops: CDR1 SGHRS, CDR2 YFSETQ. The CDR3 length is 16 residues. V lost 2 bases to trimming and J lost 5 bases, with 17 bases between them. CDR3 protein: CASSFPKHRAHNEQFF. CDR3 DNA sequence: TGCGCCAGCAGCTTCCCAAAACACAGGGCTCACAATGAGCAGTTCTTC.

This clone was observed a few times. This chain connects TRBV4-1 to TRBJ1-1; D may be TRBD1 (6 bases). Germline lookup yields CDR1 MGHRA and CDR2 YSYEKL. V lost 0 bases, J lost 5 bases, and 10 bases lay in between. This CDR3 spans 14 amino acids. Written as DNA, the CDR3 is TGCGCCAGCAGCCAAGAACCAGGGGTGACTGAAGCTTTCTTT. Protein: CASSQEPGVTEAFF.

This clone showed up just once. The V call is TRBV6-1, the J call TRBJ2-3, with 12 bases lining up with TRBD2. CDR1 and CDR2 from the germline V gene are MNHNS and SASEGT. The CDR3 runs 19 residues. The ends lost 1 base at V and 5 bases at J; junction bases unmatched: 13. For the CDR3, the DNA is TGTGCCAGCAGTGAAGACAGGGGTGGACTAGCGGGATATTTAGATACGCAGTATTTT. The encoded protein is CASSEDRGGLAGYLDTQYF.

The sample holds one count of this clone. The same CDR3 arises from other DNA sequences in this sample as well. CDR3 region: CASSLAVYNEQFF. DNA of the CDR3: TGCGCCAGCAGCTTGGCCGTCTACAATGAGCAGTTCTTC. The chain recombines TRBV5-1 with TRBJ2-1; no clear D gene. Germline lookup yields CDR1 SGHRS and CDR2 YFSETQ. Deletions cut 0 bases from V and 3 bases from J, with 4 bases between. This CDR3 contains 13 residues.

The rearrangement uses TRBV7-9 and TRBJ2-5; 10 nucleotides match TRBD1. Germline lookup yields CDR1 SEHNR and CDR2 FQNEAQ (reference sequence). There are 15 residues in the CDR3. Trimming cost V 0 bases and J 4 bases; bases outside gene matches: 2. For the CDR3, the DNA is TGTGCCAGCAGCTTAGCGGGACAGGGGTTAGAGACCCAGTACTTC. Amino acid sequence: CASSLAGQGLETQYF.

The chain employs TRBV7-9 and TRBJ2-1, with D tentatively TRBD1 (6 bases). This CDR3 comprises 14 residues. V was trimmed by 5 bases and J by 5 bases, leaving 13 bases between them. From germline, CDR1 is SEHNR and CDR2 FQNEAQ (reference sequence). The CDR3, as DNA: TGTGCCAGCAGCGTCCGGGACACTAACAATGAGCAGTTCTTC. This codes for CASSVRDTNNEQFF.

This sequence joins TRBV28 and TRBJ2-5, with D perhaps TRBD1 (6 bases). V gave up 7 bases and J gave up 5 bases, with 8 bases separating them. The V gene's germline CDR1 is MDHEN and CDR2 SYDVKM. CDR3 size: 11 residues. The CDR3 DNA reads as TGTGCCAGCAACAGGGTCGAGACCCAGTACTTC. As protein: CASNRVETQYF.

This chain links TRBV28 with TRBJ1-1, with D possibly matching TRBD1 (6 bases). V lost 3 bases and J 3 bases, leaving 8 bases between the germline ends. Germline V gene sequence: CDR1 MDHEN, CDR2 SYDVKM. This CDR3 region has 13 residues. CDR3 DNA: TGTGCCAGCAGTTTTGGGGGGCACACTGAAGCTTTCTTT. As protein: CASSFGGHTEAFF.

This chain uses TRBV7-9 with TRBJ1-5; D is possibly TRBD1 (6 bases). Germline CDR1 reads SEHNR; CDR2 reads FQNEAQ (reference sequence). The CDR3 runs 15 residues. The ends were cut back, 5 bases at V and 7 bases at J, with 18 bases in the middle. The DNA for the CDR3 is TGTGCCAGCAGCCGGGACACGGACGTGGGGCAGCCCCAGCATTTT. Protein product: CASSRDTDVGQPQHF.